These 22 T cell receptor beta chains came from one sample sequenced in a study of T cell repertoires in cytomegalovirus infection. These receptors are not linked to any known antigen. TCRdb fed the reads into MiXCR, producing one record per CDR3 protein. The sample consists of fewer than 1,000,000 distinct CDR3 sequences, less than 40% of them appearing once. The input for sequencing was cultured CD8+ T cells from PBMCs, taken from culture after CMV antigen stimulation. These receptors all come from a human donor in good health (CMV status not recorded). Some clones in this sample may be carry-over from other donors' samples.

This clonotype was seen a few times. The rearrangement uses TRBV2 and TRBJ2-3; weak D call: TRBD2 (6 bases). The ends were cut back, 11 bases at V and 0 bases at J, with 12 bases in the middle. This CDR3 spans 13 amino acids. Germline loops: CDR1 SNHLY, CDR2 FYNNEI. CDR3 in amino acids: CAVYGGSTDTQYF. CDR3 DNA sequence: TGTGCCGTATATGGGGGGAGCACAGATACGCAGTATTTT. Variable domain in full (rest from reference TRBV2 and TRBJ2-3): EPEVTQTPSHQVTQMGQEVILRCVPISNHLYFYWYRQILGQKVEFLVSFYNNEISEKSEIFDDQFSVERPDGSNFTLKIRSTKLEDSAMYFCAVYGGSTDTQYFGPGTRLTVL.

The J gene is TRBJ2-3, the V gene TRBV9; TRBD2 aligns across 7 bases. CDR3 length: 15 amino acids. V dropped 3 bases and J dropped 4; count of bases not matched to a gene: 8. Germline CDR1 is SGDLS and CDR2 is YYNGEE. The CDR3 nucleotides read TGTGCCAGCAGCGGGCGGGGGTTCTCCGCAGATACGCAGTATTTT. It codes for CASSGRGFSADTQYF.

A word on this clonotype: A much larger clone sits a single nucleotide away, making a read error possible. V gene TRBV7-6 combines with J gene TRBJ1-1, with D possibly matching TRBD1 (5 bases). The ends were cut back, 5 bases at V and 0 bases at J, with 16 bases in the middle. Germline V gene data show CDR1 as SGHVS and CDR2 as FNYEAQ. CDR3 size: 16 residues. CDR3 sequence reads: CASSVKQAFLNTEAFF. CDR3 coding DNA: TGTGCCAGCAGCGTTAAACAGGCCTTCCTGAACACTGAAGCTTTCTTT. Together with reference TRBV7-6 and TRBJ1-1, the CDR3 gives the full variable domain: GAGVSQSPRYKVTKRGQDVALRCDPISGHVSLYWYRQALGQGPEFLTYFNYEAQQDKSGLPNDRFSAERPEGSISTLTIQRTEQRDSAMYRCASSVKQAFLNTEAFFGQGTRLTVV.

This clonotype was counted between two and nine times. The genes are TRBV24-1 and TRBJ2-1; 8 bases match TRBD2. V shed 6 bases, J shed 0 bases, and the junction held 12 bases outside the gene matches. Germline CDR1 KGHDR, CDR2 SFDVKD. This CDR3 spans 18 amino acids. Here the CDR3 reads CATSSSGGPNLSYNEQFF. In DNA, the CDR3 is TGTGCCACCAGTTCGAGCGGGGGCCCAAACCTCTCCTACAATGAGCAGTTCTTC.

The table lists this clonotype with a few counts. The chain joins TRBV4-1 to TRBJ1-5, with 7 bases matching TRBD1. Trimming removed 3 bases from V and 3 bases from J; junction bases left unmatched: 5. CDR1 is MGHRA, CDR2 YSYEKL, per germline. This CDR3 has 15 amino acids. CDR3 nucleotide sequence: TGCGCCAGCAGCCATTGGACAGGCGACAATCAGCCCCAGCATTTT. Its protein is CASSHWTGDNQPQHF.

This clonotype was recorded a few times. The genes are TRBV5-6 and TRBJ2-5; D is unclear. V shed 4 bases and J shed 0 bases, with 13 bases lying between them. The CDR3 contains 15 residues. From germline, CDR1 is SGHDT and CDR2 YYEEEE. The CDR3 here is CASSAESAYQETQYF. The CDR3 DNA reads TGTGCCAGCAGCGCCGAATCCGCGTACCAAGAGACCCAGTACTTC.

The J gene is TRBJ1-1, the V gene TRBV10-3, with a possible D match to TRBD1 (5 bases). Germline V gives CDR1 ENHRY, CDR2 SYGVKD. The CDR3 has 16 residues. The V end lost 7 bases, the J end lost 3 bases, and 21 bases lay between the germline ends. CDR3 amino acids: CAITIKKEGRYTEAFF. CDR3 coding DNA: TGTGCCATCACCATCAAGAAGGAGGGGAGATACACTGAAGCTTTCTTT.

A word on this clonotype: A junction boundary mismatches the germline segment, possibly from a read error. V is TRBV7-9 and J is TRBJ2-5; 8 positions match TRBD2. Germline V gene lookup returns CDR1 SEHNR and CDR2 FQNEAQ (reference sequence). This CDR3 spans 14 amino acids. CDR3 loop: CAGSFGLAEETQYF. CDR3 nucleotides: TGTGCCGGCAGCTTCGGACTAGCAGAGGAGACCCAGTACTTC. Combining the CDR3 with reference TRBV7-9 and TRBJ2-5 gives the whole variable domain DTGVSQNPRHKITKRGQNVTFRCDPISEHNRLYWYRQTLGQGPEFLTYFQNEAQLEKSRLLSDRFSAERPKGSFSTLEIQRTEQGDSAMYLCAGSFGLAEETQYFGPGTRLLVL.

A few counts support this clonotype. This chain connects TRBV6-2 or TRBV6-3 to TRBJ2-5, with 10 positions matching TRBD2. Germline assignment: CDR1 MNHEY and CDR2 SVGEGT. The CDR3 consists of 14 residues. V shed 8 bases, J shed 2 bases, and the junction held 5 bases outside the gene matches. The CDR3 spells CASYSGGPQETQYF. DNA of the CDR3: TGTGCCAGCTATAGCGGGGGGCCACAAGAGACCCAGTACTTC.

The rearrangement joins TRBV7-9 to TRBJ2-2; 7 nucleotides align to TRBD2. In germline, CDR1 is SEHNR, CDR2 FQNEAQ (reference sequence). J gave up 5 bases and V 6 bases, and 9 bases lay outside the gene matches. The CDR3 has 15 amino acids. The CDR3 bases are TGTGCCAGCAGGCCTTTCCGGGGGGAAACCGGGGAGCTGTTTTTT. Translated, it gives CASRPFRGETGELFF.

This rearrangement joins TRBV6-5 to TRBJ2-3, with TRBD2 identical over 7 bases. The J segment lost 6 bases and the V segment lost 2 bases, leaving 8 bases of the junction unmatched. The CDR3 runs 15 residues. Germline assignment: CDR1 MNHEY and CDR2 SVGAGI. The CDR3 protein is CASSYGLGPPDTQYF. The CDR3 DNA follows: TGTGCCAGCAGTTACGGACTAGGCCCCCCGGATACGCAGTATTTT.

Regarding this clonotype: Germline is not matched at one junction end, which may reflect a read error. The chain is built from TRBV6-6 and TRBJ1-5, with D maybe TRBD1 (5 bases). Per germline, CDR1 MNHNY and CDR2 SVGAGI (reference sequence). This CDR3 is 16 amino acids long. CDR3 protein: CASSDPKGYGNQPRHF. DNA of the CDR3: TGTGCCAGCAGTGATCCGAAGGGGTATGGGAATCAGCCCCGGCATTTT.

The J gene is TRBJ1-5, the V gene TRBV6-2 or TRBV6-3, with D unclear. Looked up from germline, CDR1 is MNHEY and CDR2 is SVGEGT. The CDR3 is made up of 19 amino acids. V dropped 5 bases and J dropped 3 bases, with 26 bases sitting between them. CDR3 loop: CASSERQRSRRGDNQPQHF. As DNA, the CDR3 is TGTGCCAGCAGTGAACGACAAAGGAGCAGACGCGGGGACAATCAGCCCCAGCATTTT.

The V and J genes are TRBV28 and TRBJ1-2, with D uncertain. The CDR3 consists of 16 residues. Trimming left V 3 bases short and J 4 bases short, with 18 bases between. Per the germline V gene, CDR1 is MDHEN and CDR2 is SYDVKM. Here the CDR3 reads CASSFNAARRPYGYTF. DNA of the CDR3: TGTGCCAGCAGTTTTAATGCGGCCAGGCGTCCCTATGGCTACACCTTC.

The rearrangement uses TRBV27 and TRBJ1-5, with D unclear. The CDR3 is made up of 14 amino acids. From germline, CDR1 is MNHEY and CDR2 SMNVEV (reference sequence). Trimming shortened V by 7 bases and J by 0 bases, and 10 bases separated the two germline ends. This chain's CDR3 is CASKPGSSNQPQHF. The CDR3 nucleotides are TGTGCCAGCAAACCGGGATCTAGCAATCAGCCCCAGCATTTT.

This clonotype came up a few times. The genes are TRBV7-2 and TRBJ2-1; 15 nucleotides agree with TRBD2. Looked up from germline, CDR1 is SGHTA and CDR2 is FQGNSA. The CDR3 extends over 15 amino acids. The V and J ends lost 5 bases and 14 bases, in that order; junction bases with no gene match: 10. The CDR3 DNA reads TGTGCCAGCAGCGACGGGACTAGCGGGGGGTGGGGCAAGTTCTTC. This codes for CASSDGTSGGWGKFF.

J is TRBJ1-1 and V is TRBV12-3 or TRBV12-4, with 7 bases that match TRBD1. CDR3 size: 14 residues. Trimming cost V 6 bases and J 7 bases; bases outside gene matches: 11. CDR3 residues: CASSRPTGVNEAFF. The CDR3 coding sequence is TGTGCCAGCAGCCGACCTACAGGGGTTAATGAAGCTTTCTTT.

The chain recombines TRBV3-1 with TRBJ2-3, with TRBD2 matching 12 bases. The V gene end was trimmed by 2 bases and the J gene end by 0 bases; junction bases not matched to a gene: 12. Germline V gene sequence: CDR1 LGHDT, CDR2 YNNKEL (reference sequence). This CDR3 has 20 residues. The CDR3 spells CASSQTYPSGGVPSTDTQYF. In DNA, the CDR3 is TGTGCCAGCAGCCAAACGTATCCTAGCGGGGGGGTTCCTAGCACAGATACGCAGTATTTT.

The DNA of the CDR3 is TGTGCCACCAGCCCTCAACCTACGGGCAACGAGCAGTACGTC. As protein: CATSPQPTGNEQYV. This rearrangement joins TRBV15 to TRBJ2-7; D is uncertain. V dropped 5 bases and J dropped 5 bases, with 16 bases sitting between them. The CDR3 has 14 residues. Looked up from germline, CDR1 is LNHNV and CDR2 is YYDKDF (reference sequence).

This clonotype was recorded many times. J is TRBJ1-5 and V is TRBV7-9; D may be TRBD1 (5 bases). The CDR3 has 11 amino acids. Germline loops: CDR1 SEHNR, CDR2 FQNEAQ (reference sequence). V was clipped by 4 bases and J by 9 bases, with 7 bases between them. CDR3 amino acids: CASSSGGPQHF. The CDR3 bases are TGTGCCAGCAGCTCCGGGGGGCCCCAGCATTTT.

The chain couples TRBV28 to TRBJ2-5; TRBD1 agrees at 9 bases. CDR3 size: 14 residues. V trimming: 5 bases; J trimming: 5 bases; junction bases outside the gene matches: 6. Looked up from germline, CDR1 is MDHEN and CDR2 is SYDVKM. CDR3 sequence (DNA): TGTGCCAGCAGTAAAACAGGGGGCAGGGAGACCCAGTACTTC. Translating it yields CASSKTGGRETQYF.

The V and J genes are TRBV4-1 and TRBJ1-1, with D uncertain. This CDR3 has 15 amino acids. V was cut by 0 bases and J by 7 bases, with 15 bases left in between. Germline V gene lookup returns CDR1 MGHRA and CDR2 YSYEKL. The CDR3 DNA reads TGCGCCAGCAGCCAAGACGGCAGTGGATTGATTGAAGCTTTCTTT. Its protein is CASSQDGSGLIEAFF.